The entry below describes one TCR beta chain. Its antigen is still unknown. The repertoire was sequenced with immunoSEQ multiplex PCR; TCRdb's copy has only in-frame clones and lacks some. The data hold under 95,000 clones, with 85% to 95% observed a single time. The data were taken from a study of human thymus T cells. Study-wide results and limits: In thymic and blood repertoires alike, V and J usage looked biased.

Resections from corrective heart surgery provided thymus tissue. V shed 1 base, J shed 5 bases, and the junction held 4 bases outside the gene matches. The CDR3 contains 14 residues. Per germline, CDR1 SQVTM and CDR2 ANQGSEA. The chain links TRBV29-1 to TRBJ2-3; 9 bases are shared with TRBD2. The source material was thymus tissue. This sequence was found in a girl less than two years old with a congenital heart defect but otherwise immunologically healthy. For the CDR3, the DNA is TGCAGCGTTGAAGGAGGCGGGAGGGTAGATACGCAGTATTTT. Translation: CSVEGGGRVDTQYF.